Listed here is a single TCR beta chain. The sample comes from a study of spatial heterogeneity in lung cancer. Time point defined: blood at routine non-recurrence follow-up after resection. The germline V gene encodes CDR1 MNHNS and CDR2 SASEGT. CDR3 size: 15 residues. After removal of 2 bases from V and 6 bases from J, the junction contained 5 bases not matched to a gene. TCRdb used MiXCR to reprocess the 5' RACE reads, holding one entry per CDR3 protein. The sample has about 120,000 distinct CDR3 sequences; 10% to 12% are singletons. The material was PBMCs, obtained at follow-up. This sequence was found in a female donor with early-stage non-small cell lung cancer. The J gene is TRBJ2-1, the V gene TRBV6-1; 9 bases map to TRBD2. The CDR3 spells CASSEQLAGPNEQFF. Written as DNA, the CDR3 is TGTGCCAGCAGTGAACAGCTAGCGGGGCCCAATGAGCAGTTCTTC.